This passage covers 26 T cell receptor beta chains from one sample sequenced in a study of ipilimumab plus nivolumab after autologous stem cell transplantation. Only in-frame clones appear in the TCRdb table, and some are missing; sequencing was by immunoSEQ multiplex PCR. The sample yields 9,500 to 10,000 clones, over 60% seen once. The sample consisted of PBMCs, taken in a trial of ipilimumab plus nivolumab as post-transplant consolidation. All receptors come from a female donor with multiple myeloma.

The V gene is TRBV10-2, the J gene TRBJ2-7; tentative D call: TRBD1 (6 bases). This CDR3 has 13 amino acids. The germline V gene has CDR1 WSHSY and CDR2 SAAADI. The ends were cut back, 6 bases at V and 4 bases at J, with 13 bases in the middle. CDR3 residues: CASSRAGVYEQYF. The CDR3, as DNA: TGCGCCAGCAGCCGGGCAGGGGTTTACGAGCAGTACTTC.

This chain links TRBV9 with TRBJ2-1; D gene unclear. V lost 0 bases and J 0 bases, leaving 7 bases between the germline ends. The germline V gene encodes CDR1 SGDLS and CDR2 YYNGEE. There are 15 residues in the CDR3. This CDR3 is CASSVGVSSYNEQFF. CDR3 sequence (DNA): TGTGCCAGCAGCGTAGGAGTGAGCTCCTACAATGAGCAGTTCTTC.

Worth noting for this clone: The same CDR3 also results from other DNA sequences found in this sample. The V call is TRBV2, the J call TRBJ1-4; D is undetermined. The CDR3 contains 12 residues. V was pared by 6 bases and J by 4 bases, with 6 bases between. Germline V lookup: CDR1 SNHLY, CDR2 FYNNEI. CDR3 loop: CASSGINEKLFF. The CDR3 DNA reads TGTGCCAGCAGCGGGATTAATGAAAAACTGTTTTTT. Using reference TRBV2 and TRBJ1-4 for the parts outside the CDR3, the full variable domain is EPEVTQTPSHQVTQMGQEVILRCVPISNHLYFYWYRQILGQKVEFLVSFYNNEISEKSEIFDDQFSVERPDGSNFTLKIRSTKLEDSAMYFCASSGINEKLFFGSGTQLSVL.

The V call is TRBV28, the J call TRBJ1-5, with D unresolved. Trimming took off 3 bases at V and 7 bases at J, with 13 bases between the two ends. There are 14 residues in the CDR3. CDR1 and CDR2 from the germline V gene are MDHEN and SYDVKM. Here the CDR3 DNA reads TGTGCCAGCAGTTTGGTGCAGGTCGGGCAGCCCCAGCATTTT. This sequence encodes CASSLVQVGQPQHF.

The chain uses TRBV29-1 and TRBJ2-5; TRBD1 is a possible D gene (6 bases). CDR1 and CDR2 from the germline V gene are SQVTM and ANQGSEA. This CDR3 is built from 12 residues. V was clipped by 7 bases and J by 0 bases, with 9 bases between them. The DNA of the CDR3 is TGCAGCGCGCGGACAGACCAAGAGACCCAGTACTTC. Translated: CSARTDQETQYF.

V and J are TRBV18 and TRBJ2-2; D may be TRBD1 (6 bases). From germline, CDR1 is KGHSH and CDR2 LQKENI. This CDR3 is 16 amino acids long. The V gene lost 2 bases and the J gene lost 2 bases, with 12 bases spanning the gap. CDR3 in DNA: TGTGCCAGCTCACCAGTCCGGACAGACAACACCGGGGAGCTGTTTTTT. This sequence encodes CASSPVRTDNTGELFF.

A word on this clone: The same CDR3 can be traced to other DNA sequences in this sample. Written as DNA, the CDR3 is TGTGCCACCAGCAGAGAGGTCGGGTCTGGAAACACCATATATTTT. The encoded protein is CATSREVGSGNTIYF. The genes are TRBV15 and TRBJ1-3; the D is unclear. V lost 0 bases, J lost 1 base, and 7 bases lay in between. The germline V gene encodes CDR1 LNHNV and CDR2 YYDKDF (reference sequence). This CDR3 has 15 amino acids. The whole variable domain, filled in from reference TRBV15 and TRBJ1-3, reads DAMVIQNPRYQVTQFGKPVTLSCSQTLNHNVMYWYQQKSSQAPKLLFHYYDKDFNNEADTPDNFQSRRPNTSFCFLDIRSPGLGDTAMYLCATSREVGSGNTIYFGEGSWLTVV.

The chain links TRBV28 to TRBJ1-2, with D uncertain. Germline-derived CDR1 and CDR2 are MDHEN and SYDVKM. Trimming removed 6 bases at V and 1 base at J, with 15 bases between. The CDR3 has 15 residues. The CDR3 region is CASSLRGDSNYGYTF. The CDR3 bases are TGTGCCAGCAGCTTGAGAGGAGATAGTAACTATGGCTACACCTTC.

This rearrangement joins TRBV7-9 to TRBJ2-2, with D maybe TRBD2 (5 bases). The CDR3 contains 16 residues. Trimming removed 5 bases from V and 6 bases from J, with 19 bases in between. The germline gives CDR1 SEHNR, CDR2 FQNEAQ (reference sequence). The DNA of the CDR3 is TGTGCCAGCAGCCCTTATGGCGGAGGAGACCCCGGGGAGCTGTTTTTT. Translating gives CASSPYGGGDPGELFF.

The chain is built from TRBV9 and TRBJ2-7; TRBD1 is a possible D gene (6 bases). The V gene's germline CDR1 is SGDLS and CDR2 YYNGEE. Trimming took 3 bases from V and 0 from J, leaving 25 bases between them. The CDR3 spans 19 residues. CDR3 nucleotides: TGTGCCAGCAGCGATCGGACAGATAATATGCCAACCACCTCCTACGAGCAGTACTTC. Its protein is CASSDRTDNMPTTSYEQYF. Together with reference TRBV9 and TRBJ2-7, the CDR3 gives the full variable domain: DSGVTQTPKHLITATGQRVTLRCSPRSGDLSVYWYQQSLDQGLQFLIQYYNGEERAKGNILERFSAQQFPDLHSELNLSSLELGDSALYFCASSDRTDNMPTTSYEQYFGPGTRLTVT.

V is TRBV7-8 and J is TRBJ2-5; no clear D gene. Matching the DNA end better, TRBJ2-7 makes the J call doubtful. The CDR3 sequence is 14 residues long. Per germline, CDR1 SGHVS and CDR2 FQNEAQ. The CDR3 DNA is TGTGCCAGCAGCTTCTACGGCGAGGTCTACGAGCAGTACTTC. The encoded protein is CASSFYGEVYEQYF.

V is TRBV9 and J is TRBJ1-1; a weak D match, TRBD1 (5 bases). Trimming left V 0 bases short and J 0 bases short, with 15 bases between. CDR3 length equals 17 residues. In germline, CDR1 is SGDLS, CDR2 YYNGEE. CDR3 DNA: TGTGCCAGCAGCGTAGCCCCCCAGGGCAGGATGAACACTGAAGCTTTCTTT. Translation: CASSVAPQGRMNTEAFF.

This rearrangement joins TRBV11-2 to TRBJ2-5, with a possible D match to TRBD1 (6 bases). From germline, CDR1 is SGHAT and CDR2 FQNNGV. This CDR3 has 13 amino acids. Trimming left V 5 bases short and J 2 bases short, with 9 bases between. The CDR3 reads CASSPGQQETQYF. The CDR3 DNA follows: TGTGCCAGCAGCCCCGGACAGCAAGAGACCCAGTACTTC.

This clone appeared a few times. V is TRBV7-9 and J is TRBJ2-1, with TRBD1 matching 8 bases. The CDR3 totals 14 residues. The V and J ends lost 5 bases and 3 bases, in that order; junction bases with no gene match: 3. Germline V CDR1 and CDR2: SEHNR, FQNEAQ (reference sequence). DNA for the CDR3: TGTGCCAGCAGCACAGGGGGATACTACAATGAGCAGTTCTTC. Residues: CASSTGGYYNEQFF. The complete variable domain, with remaining parts taken from reference TRBV7-9 and TRBJ2-1, reads DTGVSQNPRHKITKRGQNVTFRCDPISEHNRLYWYRQTLGQGPEFLTYFQNEAQLEKSRLLSDRFSAERPKGSFSTLEIQRTEQGDSAMYLCASSTGGYYNEQFFGPGTRLTVL.

The chain combines TRBV27 with TRBJ2-1; the match to TRBD2 covers 14 bases. CDR3 length: 17 residues. Germline CDR1 reads MNHEY; CDR2 reads SMNVEV (reference sequence). With 5 bases clipped from V and 8 bases from J, the junction kept 11 bases outside the gene matches. In DNA, the CDR3 is TGTGCCAGCAGTCACTTCTTCGGGACTAGCGGGAGTGATGAGCAGTTCTTC. Protein product: CASSHFFGTSGSDEQFF.

V is TRBV7-7 and J is TRBJ2-5; TRBD2 agrees at 11 bases. The CDR3 is made up of 15 amino acids. Looked up from germline, CDR1 is SSHAT and CDR2 is FNYEAQ (reference sequence). V shed 5 bases and J 5 bases; nucleotides not matched to a gene: 7. CDR3 region: CASSPTSGSYETQYF. The CDR3 DNA sequence: TGTGCCAGCAGCCCCACTAGCGGGAGTTATGAGACCCAGTACTTC.

The genes are TRBV6-5 and TRBJ2-3; the D is unclear. Germline CDR1 and CDR2: MNHEY and SVGAGI. CDR3 length: 13 amino acids. Trimming shortened V by 0 bases and J by 7 bases, and 8 bases separated the two germline ends. The CDR3 loop reads CASSYSASYTQYF. The CDR3 nucleotides read TGTGCCAGCAGTTACTCCGCTTCCTATACGCAGTATTTT.

This clone rates as medium-sized (0.01 to 0.1%). The chain combines TRBV7-9 with TRBJ2-6; TRBD1 matches 7 bases. This CDR3 has 17 amino acids. Germline trimming cut 5 bases from V and 0 bases from J; bases unmatched to any gene: 7. CDR1 and CDR2 from the germline V gene are SEHNR and FQNEAQ (reference sequence). The CDR3 nucleotides read TGTGCCAGCAGCCCCCGACAGGGAGCCTCTGGGGCCAACGTCCTGACTTTC. Translated, it gives CASSPRQGASGANVLTF.

The chain uses TRBV5-1 and TRBJ2-5, with 9 bases identical to TRBD1. The last part of the DNA fits TRBJ2-7 better; the J call may be wrong. The CDR3 is 14 amino acids. Germline V gene sequence: CDR1 SGHRS, CDR2 YFSETQ. In DNA, the CDR3 is TGCGCCAGCAGCATCGACAGGGGGTCCTACGAGCAGTACTTC. Translation: CASSIDRGSYEQYF.

This clone was seen a few times. The chain combines TRBV12-2 with TRBJ1-1. TRBV12-2 is shown as a pseudogene. The CDR3 has 13 amino acids. CDR3 nucleotide sequence: TGTGCAAGTCGCTTAGCCCCCCGAGGTGAAGCTTTCTTT. Its protein is CASRLAPRGEAFF.

The sample holds a few counts of this clone. The V call is TRBV9, the J call TRBJ2-7, with 10 bases identical to TRBD2. V lost 0 bases to trimming and J lost 6 bases; unmatched junction nucleotides: 3. CDR1 is SGDLS and CDR2 is YYNGEE in the germline V gene. This CDR3 comprises 14 residues. The DNA for the CDR3 is TGTGCCAGCAGCGTAGAGTCTAGCGGGAGCGAGCAGTACTTC. Its translation: CASSVESSGSEQYF.

This rearrangement joins TRBV7-2 to TRBJ2-3; TRBD2 is a possible D gene (5 bases). V lost 5 bases to trimming and J lost 6 bases, with 21 bases between them. Germline loops: CDR1 SGHTA, CDR2 FQGNSA. The CDR3 has 16 residues. The CDR3 coding sequence is TGTGCCAGCAGCCAGATGGGAGTTGCCACCGGGGATACGCAGTATTTT. This codes for CASSQMGVATGDTQYF.

The J gene is TRBJ1-4, the V gene TRBV27; D not certain. Germline V gene data show CDR1 as MNHEY and CDR2 as SMNVEV (reference sequence). V lost 5 bases and J 5 bases, leaving 15 bases between the germline ends. This CDR3 is built from 15 residues. The CDR3 protein is CASSPDTTRNEKLFF. In DNA, the CDR3 is TGTGCCAGCAGTCCCGACACTACCCGGAATGAAAAACTGTTTTTT.

This chain joins TRBV4-3 and TRBJ2-3; D unresolved. The germline gives CDR1 LGHNA, CDR2 YSLEER. The ends were cut back, 2 bases at V and 6 bases at J, with 9 bases in the middle. The CDR3 length is 13 residues. The CDR3 spells CASSQLIRDTQYF. The CDR3 DNA reads TGCGCCAGCAGCCAATTGATTCGGGATACGCAGTATTTT.

CDR3 DNA sequence: TGTGCCAGCAGCGTAGTTGGTGGGGCTGAAGCTTTCTTT. Its protein product is CASSVVGGAEAFF. The chain has TRBV9 and TRBJ1-1; D gene uncertain. Germline lookup yields CDR1 SGDLS and CDR2 YYNGEE. Trimming took 0 bases from V and 6 from J, leaving 9 bases between them. CDR3 length: 13 residues.

V gene TRBV19 combines with J gene TRBJ2-2; D unclear. Germline assignment: CDR1 LNHDA and CDR2 SQIVND (reference sequence). This CDR3 has 12 residues. V lost 11 bases and J 1 base, leaving 8 bases between the germline ends. For the CDR3, the DNA is TGTGCCGGGCGTCGGAACACCGGGGAGCTGTTTTTT. This codes for CAGRRNTGELFF.